The 11 T cell receptor beta chains below come from one sample, sequenced in a study of OX40 agonist ivuxolimab in advanced cancers. Receptors were amplified or captured by the immunoSEQ multiplex PCR assay. Sourced from immuneACCESS, this table was stored by TCRdb with only in-frame sequences that have V and J called. A share of the clones is absent; for the studies checked, an unresolved V gene accounts for under half, and the remainder has no known explanation. The sample data list under 80,000 clones, and roughly 90% of these were observed just once. The top ten clonotypes cover 8.5% to 10% of the sample. Here the sequenced sample was CD4+ or CD8+ T cells sorted from blood, taken in a trial of the OX40 agonist ivuxolimab. Every receptor here comes from an adult with an advanced solid tumor such as melanoma, head and neck, liver or kidney cancer.

This clone was seen a handful of times. The genes are TRBV5-4 and TRBJ2-7, with 9 bases matching TRBD1. The CDR3 spans 14 residues. After removal of 4 bases from V and 5 bases from J, the junction contained 7 bases not matched to a gene. Germline V gene lookup returns CDR1 SGHNT and CDR2 YYREEE (reference sequence). The CDR3 region has the DNA TGTGCCAGCAGCAACACAGGGGGCGGCCACGAGCAGTACTTC. Translated: CASSNTGGGHEQYF.

This CDR3 reads CASSARQVTNEKLFF. Here the CDR3 DNA reads TGTGCCAGCAGTGCCAGACAGGTTACAAATGAAAAACTGTTTTTT. The chain has TRBV6-4 and TRBJ1-4; maybe TRBD1 (6 bases). Germline V lookup: CDR1 MRHNA, CDR2 SNTAGT. Trimming took off 4 bases at V and 5 bases at J, with 14 bases between the two ends. The CDR3 consists of 15 residues.

The rearrangement uses TRBV2 and TRBJ2-1; tentative D call: TRBD1 (6 bases). Trimming took off 4 bases at V and 4 bases at J, with 8 bases between the two ends. Germline assignment: CDR1 SNHLY and CDR2 FYNNEI. The CDR3 is 13 amino acids. The CDR3 region has the DNA TGTGCCAGCAGTGTTACAGGGTACAATGAGCAGTTCTTC. Protein sequence: CASSVTGYNEQFF.

The CDR3 bases are TGTGCCAGCAGCTTAGGGGCAGGGACTTATAAACTGTTTTTT. This translates into CASSLGAGTYKLFF. The gene calls are TRBV11-2 and TRBJ1-4; a possible D gene is TRBD1 (5 bases). From germline, CDR1 is SGHAT and CDR2 FQNNGV. The CDR3 loop spans 14 amino acids. V was shortened by 1 base and J by 11 bases, with 14 bases between the two germline ends.

The rearrangement uses TRBV10-1 and TRBJ2-3, with D possibly being TRBD2 (5 bases). There are 18 residues in the CDR3. Trimming stripped 6 bases from V and 8 bases from J, with 30 bases between. The germline V gene encodes CDR1 WNHNN and CDR2 SYGVQD (reference sequence). The CDR3 region is CASSPTRPSLTLVSTQYF. Here the CDR3 DNA reads TGCGCCAGCAGCCCCACTAGACCCTCACTCACACTCGTGAGTACGCAGTATTTT.

The chain joins TRBV7-2 to TRBJ2-1, with a tentative D call TRBD1 (5 bases). This CDR3 is 16 amino acids long. V was shortened by 3 bases and J by 5 bases, with 17 bases between the two germline ends. Germline V gene sequence: CDR1 SGHTA, CDR2 FQGNSA. The CDR3 sequence: CASSFLGLLGDNEQFF. CDR3 DNA sequence: TGTGCCAGCAGCTTCCTCGGGCTCCTAGGGGACAATGAGCAGTTCTTC. The complete variable domain, with remaining parts taken from reference TRBV7-2 and TRBJ2-1, reads GAGVSQSPSNKVTEKGKDVELRCDPISGHTALYWYRQSLGQGLEFLIYFQGNSAPDKSGLPSDRFSAERTGGSVSTLTIQRTQQEDSAVYLCASSFLGLLGDNEQFFGPGTRLTVL.

The chain has TRBV4-3 and TRBJ1-1; a weak D match, TRBD1 (5 bases). Germline-derived CDR1 and CDR2 are LGHNA and YSLEER. CDR3 length equals 15 residues. Trimming removed 0 bases at V and 1 base at J, with 9 bases between. In DNA, the CDR3 is TGCGCCAGCAGCCAAGACAGGGTGGGGAACACTGAAGCTTTCTTT. Translating it yields CASSQDRVGNTEAFF.

V and J are TRBV4-3 and TRBJ2-7; 7 nucleotides match TRBD1. The CDR3 extends over 15 amino acids. Germline V gives CDR1 LGHNA, CDR2 YSLEER. V lost 0 bases to trimming and J lost 5 bases; unmatched junction nucleotides: 7. CDR3 residues: CASSQDRTGLDEQYF. The CDR3, as DNA: TGCGCCAGCAGCCAAGACCGGACAGGTCTCGACGAGCAGTACTTC.

The genes are TRBV7-9 and TRBJ2-5; 9 bases match TRBD1. Unmatched junction bases numbered 17, after V lost 7 bases and J lost 5 bases. This CDR3 has 17 residues. Germline assignment: CDR1 SEHNR and CDR2 FQNEAQ (reference sequence). DNA of the CDR3: TGTGCCAGCACCATATTACTACAACAGGGGGCTGGGGAGACCCAGTACTTC. It translates to CASTILLQQGAGETQYF.

The chain employs TRBV4-1 and TRBJ2-5; D is unresolved. The CDR3 runs to 15 residues. The V and J ends lost 4 bases and 1 base respectively, with 13 bases between them. Germline CDR1 reads MGHRA; CDR2 reads YSYEKL. The CDR3 DNA reads TGCGCCAGCAGCCCCCACATCGCGAGCCAAGAGACCCAGTACTTC. This gives the protein CASSPHIASQETQYF.

The chain recombines TRBV5-1 with TRBJ1-3; 9 bases fit TRBD1. The CDR3 length is 18 residues. V was clipped by 0 bases and J by 2 bases; unmatched bases: 9. Germline CDR1 SGHRS, CDR2 YFSETQ. CDR3 sequence (DNA): TGCGCCAGCAGCTTGGAGAAGGGACAGGGATCCCCTGGAAACACCATATATTTT. Translated: CASSLEKGQGSPGNTIYF.